These T cell receptor beta chains were read from a single sample in a study of blood T cell repertoires in COVID-19. Sequenced by immunoSEQ multiplex PCR; TCRdb stores in-frame clones only, minus some. The sample has about 300,000 clones, about 89% seen once; the top ten hold 1.7%. What was sequenced was PBMCs or T cells enriched from blood (not recorded which). The origin of the receptors is a woman aged 40 to 49 who had recovered from COVID-19. CDR3s leave out the opening cysteine and the closing phenylalanine or tryptophan.

TRBJ1-4	TRBV3-1/TRBV3-2	ASSRQGFNEKLF
TRBJ2-7	TRBV11-2	ASSLPKPTYEQY
TRBJ2-2	TRBV10-1	ASTNDYPRAGELF
TRBJ2-1	TRBV6-5	ASSWGRYNEQF
TRBJ1-5	TRBV15	ATSRDRQPQH
TRBJ2-1	TRBV7-9	ASSPSFSGTKYNEQF
TRBJ2-1	TRBV7-9	ASSAPPAGSYNEQF
TRBJ1-1	TRBV5-1	ASSLGQLPLTEAF
TRBJ2-1	TRBV5-1	ASSQSSGGAYNEQF
TRBJ1-2	TRBV9	ASSVAPANYGYT
TRBJ1-2	TRBV5-4	ASSDWTGGLSYT
TRBJ1-4	TRBV6-5	ASSFGRAGGGEKLF
TRBJ1-1	TRBV30	AWSRPGFNTEAF
TRBJ1-2	TRBV19	ASSGLPGTGPYGYT
TRBJ1-3	TRBV4-1	ASSQRESLGNSGNTIY
TRBJ2-7	TRBV6-1	ASSERTGHPSEQY
TRBJ2-3	TRBV30	AWSFRASGRARSTDTQY
TRBJ2-1	TRBV18	ASSPRDRAISEQF
TRBJ2-2	TRBV27	ASSLSSGELF
TRBJ1-3	TRBV19	ASSIVQGHWGNTIY